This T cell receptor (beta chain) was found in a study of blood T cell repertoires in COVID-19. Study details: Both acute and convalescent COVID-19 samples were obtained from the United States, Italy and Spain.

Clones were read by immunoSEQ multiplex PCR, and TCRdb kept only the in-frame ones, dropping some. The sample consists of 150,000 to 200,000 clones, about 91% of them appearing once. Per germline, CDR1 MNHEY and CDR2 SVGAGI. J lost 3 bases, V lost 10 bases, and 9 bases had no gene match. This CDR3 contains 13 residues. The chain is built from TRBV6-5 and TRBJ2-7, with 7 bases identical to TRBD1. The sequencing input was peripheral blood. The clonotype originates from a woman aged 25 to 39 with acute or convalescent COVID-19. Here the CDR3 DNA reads TGTGCCACCCGAGACAGGGACCTCTACGAGCAGTACTTC. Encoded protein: CATRDRDLYEQYF.